These 27 T cell receptor beta chains share one sample of origin, sequenced in a study of T-cell memory formation after mild COVID-19. TCRdb reprocessed the 5' RACE reads via MiXCR and lists one record per CDR3 protein. Of nearly 350,000 distinct CDR3 sequences in the sample, roughly 13% are singletons; the top ten hold roughly a fifth. Sequenced: PBMCs or a T cell subset sorted from them (not recorded which). The receptor source for this set is a man aged 18-30 years who had mild COVID-19 (a few samples of this study predate the infection). Cell type and time point are not known.

The V call is TRBV4-1, the J call TRBJ1-2; D ambiguous. From germline, CDR1 is MGHRA and CDR2 YSYEKL. Trimming took off 0 bases at V and 3 bases at J, with 11 bases between the two ends. This CDR3 region has 15 residues. CDR3 nucleotide sequence: TGCGCCAGCAGCCAAGAGAGCGCAGCTCACTATGGCTACACCTTC. Protein product: CASSQESAAHYGYTF.

A few counts support this clonotype. This sequence joins TRBV5-1 and TRBJ2-1; 8 bases are shared with TRBD2. Germline CDR1 is SGHRS and CDR2 is YFSETQ. This CDR3 region has 15 residues. The V segment lost 4 bases and the J segment 1 base; nucleotides outside the gene matches: 4. The CDR3 sequence: CASSTSGGSYNEQFF. DNA of the CDR3: TGCGCCAGCAGCACCAGCGGGGGATCCTACAATGAGCAGTTCTTC.

The chain uses TRBV2 and TRBJ1-1; no firm D call. V gave up 6 bases and J gave up 7 bases, with 12 bases separating them. The CDR3 runs to 12 residues. Germline CDR1 reads SNHLY; CDR2 reads FYNNEI. In DNA form, the CDR3 reads TGTGCCAGCAGGGTTGGCAGCCGTGAAGCTTTCTTT. Its protein is CASRVGSREAFF.

The DNA for the CDR3 is TGTGCTAGTGGTTTGGAGGGGAGAACAGATACGCAGTATTTT. This codes for CASGLEGRTDTQYF. The V call is TRBV12-5, the J call TRBJ2-3; TRBD1 or TRBD2 may be the D gene (5 bases each). Per germline, CDR1 LGHNT and CDR2 FRNRAP. The CDR3 spans 14 residues. Trimming cost V 1 base and J 3 bases, with 8 bases left between them.

This clonotype was recorded only once. This chain joins TRBV9 and TRBJ2-3; 7 nucleotides align to TRBD2. V shed 2 bases, J shed 0 bases, and the junction held 6 bases outside the gene matches. Germline assignment: CDR1 SGDLS and CDR2 YYNGEE. The CDR3 loop spans 16 amino acids. The CDR3 spells CASSVPLSGSTDTQYF. DNA of the CDR3: TGTGCCAGCAGCGTCCCCCTTAGCGGGAGCACAGATACGCAGTATTTT.

V is TRBV20-1 and J is TRBJ1-4; tentative D call: TRBD1 (5 bases). The CDR3 has 14 amino acids. Trimming pared 0 bases from V and 3 bases from J, leaving 8 bases between. Germline V gene sequence: CDR1 DFQATT, CDR2 SNEGSKA (reference sequence). The CDR3 here is CSAREGGANEKLFF. In nucleotides, the CDR3 is TGCAGTGCTAGAGAGGGGGGGGCTAATGAAAAACTGTTTTTT.

The V call is TRBV20-1, the J call TRBJ2-3; D not certain. Germline CDR1 and CDR2: DFQATT and SNEGSKA (reference sequence). V dropped 0 bases and J dropped 10 bases, with 11 bases sitting between them. The CDR3 runs to 12 residues. The CDR3 loop reads CSARDRGVAQYF. CDR3 in DNA: TGCAGTGCTAGAGATCGAGGAGTAGCGCAGTATTTT.

The chain recombines TRBV29-1 with TRBJ2-7; either TRBD1 or TRBD2 may supply D (5 bases each). CDR3 size: 12 residues. V lost 5 bases and J 5 bases, leaving 13 bases between the germline ends. Germline V CDR1 and CDR2: SQVTM, ANQGSEA. The chain's CDR3 is CSVRVGGNEQYV. In nucleotides, the CDR3 is TGCAGCGTTAGGGTTGGGGGTAACGAGCAGTACGTC.

The chain is built from TRBV6-2 or TRBV6-3 and TRBJ1-1; D possibly corresponds to TRBD1 (5 bases). Germline V gene data show CDR1 as MNHEY and CDR2 as SVGEGT. The CDR3 extends over 17 amino acids. V was shortened by 0 bases and J by 0 bases, with 14 bases between the two germline ends. The CDR3 sequence: CASSYSRRGRVNTEAFF. The CDR3 region has the DNA TGTGCCAGCAGTTACTCGAGAAGGGGAAGGGTGAACACTGAAGCTTTCTTT.

The chain links TRBV5-1 to TRBJ2-7; D is unclear. Germline V gives CDR1 SGHRS, CDR2 YFSETQ. This CDR3 comprises 13 residues. CDR3: CASSLEPPYDQYV. The CDR3 DNA reads TGCGCCAGCAGCTTGGAGCCCCCCTACGATCAGTACGTC.

This clonotype was recorded a few times. The genes are TRBV7-2 and TRBJ1-6; the match to TRBD1 covers 7 bases. The CDR3 runs 15 residues. Germline V lookup: CDR1 SGHTA, CDR2 FQGNSA. The J segment lost 15 bases and the V segment lost 5 bases, leaving 16 bases of the junction unmatched. DNA of the CDR3: TGTGCCAGCAGCCATTATTATTACAGGGGTAGTTACCTCCACTTT. Translation gives CASSHYYYRGSYLHF.

The chain links TRBV6-5 to TRBJ2-3; TRBD1 is a possible D gene (5 bases). The CDR3 spans 13 residues. Germline CDR1 and CDR2: MNHEY and SVGAGI. Deletions cut 11 bases from V and 2 bases from J, with 14 bases between. In DNA, the CDR3 is TGTGCCTCAGCGAGACAGTACACAGATACGCAGTATTTT. It specifies CASARQYTDTQYF.

The V and J genes are TRBV19 and TRBJ2-5; unclear D gene. Between the trimmed V and J ends, which lost 8 bases and 2 bases, there was a span of 15 bases. This CDR3 contains 14 residues. The germline V gene encodes CDR1 LNHDA and CDR2 SQIVND (reference sequence). CDR3 nucleotide sequence: TGTGCCAGTCCCCGTGCAACGCTACAAGAGACCCAGTACTTC. This translates into CASPRATLQETQYF.

The chain employs TRBV18 and TRBJ1-5; TRBD1 agrees at 9 bases. This CDR3 contains 13 residues. CDR1 and CDR2 from the germline V gene are KGHSH and LQKENI. After removal of 6 bases from V and 5 bases from J, the junction contained 2 bases not matched to a gene. The CDR3 nucleotides read TGTGCCAGCTCGGGACAGGGACATCAGCCCCAGCATTTT. Protein product: CASSGQGHQPQHF.

At least ten counts were recorded for this clonotype. In nucleotides, the CDR3 is TGTGCCATCAGGGTTTCGGGACAGGGGTACGAGCAGTACTTC. Residues: CAIRVSGQGYEQYF. The gene calls are TRBV10-3 and TRBJ2-7; 10 bases match TRBD1. Germline CDR1 reads ENHRY; CDR2 reads SYGVKD. Trimming removed 6 bases from V and 4 bases from J; junction bases left unmatched: 6. The CDR3 loop spans 14 amino acids.

V usage is TRBV4-1 and J usage is TRBJ2-7; TRBD2 matches 10 bases. The CDR3 contains 15 residues. Germline CDR1 is MGHRA and CDR2 is YSYEKL. The V gene end was trimmed by 0 bases and the J gene end by 2 bases; junction bases not matched to a gene: 1. This chain's CDR3 is CASSQESGGAYEQYV. The CDR3 DNA reads TGCGCCAGCAGCCAAGAAAGCGGGGGGGCCTACGAGCAGTACGTC.

This chain links TRBV5-6 with TRBJ1-4; 8 bases are a match to TRBD1. CDR1 is SGHDT, CDR2 YYEEEE, per germline. The CDR3 runs 16 residues. V shed 2 bases, J shed 8 bases, and the junction held 11 bases outside the gene matches. In nucleotides, the CDR3 is TGTGCCAGCAGCTTCGGACAGGGTTCAATGGGGGAAAAACTGTTTTTT. Its translation is CASSFGQGSMGEKLFF.

This clonotype was counted between two and nine times. The gene calls are TRBV7-2 and TRBJ1-1; tentative D call: TRBD1 (5 bases). Germline V gene data show CDR1 as SGHTA and CDR2 as FQGNSA. The CDR3 covers 15 residues. With 1 base removed from V and 5 bases from J, the gap between germline ends came to 14 bases. For the CDR3, the DNA is TGTGCCAGCAGCTTAGAATGGGGGAGGAATACTGAAGCTTTCTTT. It specifies CASSLEWGRNTEAFF.

This clonotype was seen a few times. The rearrangement uses TRBV5-1 and TRBJ1-1, with D unresolved. The CDR3 has 13 residues. V gave up 4 bases and J gave up 5 bases, with 12 bases separating them. The germline gives CDR1 SGHRS, CDR2 YFSETQ. The CDR3, as DNA: TGCGCCAGCAGCCCGAGCGCAGGAACTGAAGCTTTCTTT. Amino acid sequence: CASSPSAGTEAFF.

This clonotype came up many times. V is TRBV5-1 and J is TRBJ2-3; D may be TRBD2 (6 bases). V was cut by 0 bases and J by 3 bases, with 8 bases left in between. CDR3 length equals 14 residues. Germline V gene data show CDR1 as SGHRS and CDR2 as YFSETQ. The CDR3, as DNA: TGCGCCAGCAGCTTGGGGGACTTAACAGATACGCAGTATTTT. This gives the protein CASSLGDLTDTQYF.

This clonotype has more than one count but fewer than ten. The genes are TRBV23-1 and TRBJ2-5, with no clear D. TRBV23-1 has ORF status, its function being uncertain. V lost 4 bases to trimming and J lost 5 bases, with 8 bases between them. The CDR3 contains 12 residues. This CDR3 reads CASSRGVETQYF. CDR3 in DNA: TGCGCCAGCAGTCGTGGGGTGGAGACCCAGTACTTC.

This clonotype was observed a few times. V is TRBV6-2 or TRBV6-3 and J is TRBJ2-3; D may correspond to TRBD1 or TRBD2 (6 bases each). V lost 6 bases and J lost 4, with 20 bases in between. The CDR3 extends over 16 amino acids. Germline-derived CDR1 and CDR2 are MNHEY and SVGEGT. The CDR3 coding sequence is TGTGCCAGCAGGATAGCGTTGGGGGGCAGTCCAGATACGCAGTATTTT. This translates into CASRIALGGSPDTQYF.

This clonotype was seen only a few times. V gene TRBV4-2 combines with J gene TRBJ2-2; D call uncertain. Germline CDR1 and CDR2: LGHNA and YNFKEQ. The CDR3 contains 18 residues. V shed 0 bases and J shed 3 bases, with 17 bases lying between them. The CDR3 is CASSQEFRDTRHTGELFF. The CDR3 nucleotides read TGTGCCAGCAGCCAAGAGTTTAGGGATACGCGGCACACCGGGGAGCTGTTTTTT.

The rearrangement uses TRBV15 and TRBJ1-3; the D gene is possibly TRBD1 (5 bases). Trimming removed 2 bases from V and 2 bases from J, with 10 bases in between. Looked up from germline, CDR1 is LNHNV and CDR2 is YYDKDF (reference sequence). The CDR3 covers 15 residues. CDR3 sequence: CATSRTGGAGNTIYF. The CDR3 DNA sequence: TGTGCCACCAGCAGAACGGGGGGGGCTGGAAACACCATATATTTT.

J is TRBJ2-2 and V is TRBV7-2; 8 positions agree with TRBD2. CDR1 SGHTA and CDR2 FQGNSA come from the germline V gene. This CDR3 contains 15 residues. Losses at the gene ends were 5 bases for V and 4 bases for J; bases not matched to a gene: 6. The CDR3 region has the DNA TGTGCCAGCAGCCCCCGGCTAGCGGGCACCGGGGAGCTGTTTTTT. This codes for CASSPRLAGTGELFF.

This clonotype was observed a handful of times. This rearrangement joins TRBV21-1 to TRBJ2-7; TRBD2 is the table's D call, not checked against the DNA. TRBV21-1 is a pseudogene. The CDR3 runs 17 residues. DNA of the CDR3: TGTGCCAGCAGCAAAGAAGTAAGGGGCCCGACACGGTGGGAGCAGTACGTC. Protein: CASSKEVRGPTRWEQYV.

This chain links TRBV7-9 with TRBJ2-4, with D perhaps being TRBD1 or TRBD2 (6 bases each). V lost 5 bases and J lost 8, with 16 bases in between. CDR1 and CDR2 from the germline V gene are SEHNR and FQNEAQ (reference sequence). CDR3 length equals 14 residues. The CDR3 region has the DNA TGTGCCAGCAGCCCCCCCAGTAGGGGGGACATTCAGTACTTC. Residues: CASSPPSRGDIQYF.